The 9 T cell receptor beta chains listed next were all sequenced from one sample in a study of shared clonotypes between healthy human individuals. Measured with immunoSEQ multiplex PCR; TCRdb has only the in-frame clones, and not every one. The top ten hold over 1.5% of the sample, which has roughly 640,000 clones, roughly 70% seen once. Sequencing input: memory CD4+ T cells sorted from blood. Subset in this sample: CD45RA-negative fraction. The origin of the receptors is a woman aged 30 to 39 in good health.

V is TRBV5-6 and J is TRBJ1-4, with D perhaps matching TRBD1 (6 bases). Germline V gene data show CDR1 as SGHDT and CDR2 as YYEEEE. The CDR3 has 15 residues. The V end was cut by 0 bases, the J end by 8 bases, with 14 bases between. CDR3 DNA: TGTGCCAGCAGCTTGGCCGGGGGCCAAATAGAAAAACTGTTTTTT. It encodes CASSLAGGQIEKLFF.

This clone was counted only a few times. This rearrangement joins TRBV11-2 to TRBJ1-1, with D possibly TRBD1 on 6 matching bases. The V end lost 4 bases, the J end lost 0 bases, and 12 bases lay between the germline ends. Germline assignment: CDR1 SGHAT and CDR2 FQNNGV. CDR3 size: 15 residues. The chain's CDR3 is CASSSSGTLNTEAFF. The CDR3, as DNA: TGTGCCAGCAGCTCCTCCGGGACATTGAACACTGAAGCTTTCTTT.

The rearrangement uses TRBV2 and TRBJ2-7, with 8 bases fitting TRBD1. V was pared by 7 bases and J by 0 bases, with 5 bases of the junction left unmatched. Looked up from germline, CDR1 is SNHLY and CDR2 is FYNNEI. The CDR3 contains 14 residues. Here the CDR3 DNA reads TGTGCCAGCAAAGGAACAGGGGGCTCCTACGAGCAGTACTTC. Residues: CASKGTGGSYEQYF.

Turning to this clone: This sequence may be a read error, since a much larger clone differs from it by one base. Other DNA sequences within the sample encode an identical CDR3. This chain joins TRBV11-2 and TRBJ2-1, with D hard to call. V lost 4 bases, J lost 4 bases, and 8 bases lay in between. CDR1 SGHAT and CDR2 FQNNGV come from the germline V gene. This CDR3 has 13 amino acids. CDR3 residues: CASSSGGYNEQFF. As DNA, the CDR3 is TGTGCCAGCAGCTCCGGCGGATACAATGAGCAGTTCTTC.

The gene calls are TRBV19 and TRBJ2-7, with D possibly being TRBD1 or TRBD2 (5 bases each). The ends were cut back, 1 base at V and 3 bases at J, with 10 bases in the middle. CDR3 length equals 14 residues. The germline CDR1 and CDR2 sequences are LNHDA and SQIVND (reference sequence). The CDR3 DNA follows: TGTGCCAGTAGTATAGCCGGGGCGCGCTACGAGCAGTACTTC. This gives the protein CASSIAGARYEQYF.

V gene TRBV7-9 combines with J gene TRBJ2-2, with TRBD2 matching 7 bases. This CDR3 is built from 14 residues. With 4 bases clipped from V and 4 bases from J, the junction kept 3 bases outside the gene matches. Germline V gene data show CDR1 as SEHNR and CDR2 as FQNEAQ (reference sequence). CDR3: CASSSGEGTGELFF. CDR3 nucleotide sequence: TGTGCCAGCAGCTCTGGGGAGGGCACCGGGGAGCTGTTTTTT. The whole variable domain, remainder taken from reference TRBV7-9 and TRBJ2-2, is DTGVSQNPRHKITKRGQNVTFRCDPISEHNRLYWYRQTLGQGPEFLTYFQNEAQLEKSRLLSDRFSAERPKGSFSTLEIQRTEQGDSAMYLCASSSGEGTGELFFGEGSRLTVL.

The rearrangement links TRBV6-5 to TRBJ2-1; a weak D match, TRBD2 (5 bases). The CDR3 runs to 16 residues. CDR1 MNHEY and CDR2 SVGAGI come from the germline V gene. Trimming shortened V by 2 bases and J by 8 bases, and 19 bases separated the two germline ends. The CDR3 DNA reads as TGTGCCAGCAGTTACGTTGGAAAGAGCGGTTGGGATGAGCAGTTCTTC. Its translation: CASSYVGKSGWDEQFF.

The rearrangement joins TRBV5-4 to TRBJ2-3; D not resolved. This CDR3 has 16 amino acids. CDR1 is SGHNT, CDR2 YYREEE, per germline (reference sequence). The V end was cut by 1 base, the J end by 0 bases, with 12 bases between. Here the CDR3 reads CASSLKLRPSTDTQYF. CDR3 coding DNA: TGTGCCAGCAGCTTGAAGCTCCGTCCCAGCACAGATACGCAGTATTTT.

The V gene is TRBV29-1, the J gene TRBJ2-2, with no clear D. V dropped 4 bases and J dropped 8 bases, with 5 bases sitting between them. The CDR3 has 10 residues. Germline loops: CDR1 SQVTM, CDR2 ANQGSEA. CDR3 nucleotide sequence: TGCAGCGTTGCGCAGGGGGAGCTGTTTTTT. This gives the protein CSVAQGELFF.